Presented here are 22 T cell receptor beta chains from one specimen sequenced in a study of blood T cell repertoires in COVID-19 (dated by TCRdb to the early 2020s). The library came from the immunoSEQ multiplex PCR assay. As stored in TCRdb, this immuneACCESS dataset retains in-frame rearrangements with V and J assigned. A fraction of the clones does not appear; measured against another copy, unresolved V genes explain less than half of the discrepancy, and the remainder lacks a known reason. In this sample the table shows 140,000 to 150,000 clones, 65% to 80% of which occur a single time. 1.9% of the sample lies in the top ten. The specimen was peripheral blood. These receptors were obtained from a woman in her sixties with acute or convalescent COVID-19.

The chain links TRBV4-1 to TRBJ1-4; D call uncertain. Germline loops: CDR1 MGHRA, CDR2 YSYEKL. Trimming stripped 1 base from V and 7 bases from J, with 10 bases between. CDR3 size: 14 residues. The CDR3 DNA sequence: TGCGCCAGCAGCCAAGCGGGGTGGTTTGAAAAACTGTTTTTT. This sequence encodes CASSQAGWFEKLFF.

This clone was counted between two and nine times. No conserved phenylalanine or tryptophan ends this CDR3, so it is likely a read error. It is unclear where the CDR3 begins or ends on the DNA, so no DNA is shown, and the CDR3 is as TCRdb lists it. This chain links TRBV14 with TRBJ1-4; TRBD1, the table's D call, lacks a check against the DNA. Germline CDR1 reads SGHDN; CDR2 reads FVKESK. The CDR3 spans 12 amino acids, including both terminal residues. CDR3 in amino acids: CASSRRDRGNTD.

As for this clone: The sample holds other DNA sequences that translate to the same CDR3. V and J are TRBV5-4 and TRBJ2-1; the match to TRBD1 covers 7 bases. This CDR3 is built from 15 residues. CDR1 is SGHNT, CDR2 YYREEE, per germline (reference sequence). V dropped 0 bases and J dropped 8; count of bases not matched to a gene: 8. CDR3 sequence reads: CASSLEGGNGDEQFF. The CDR3 DNA reads as TGTGCCAGCAGCTTGGAAGGGGGCAACGGCGATGAGCAGTTCTTC.

The chain has TRBV27 and TRBJ1-1; D not certain. Germline CDR1 and CDR2: MNHEY and SMNVEV (reference sequence). The length of the CDR3 is 14 residues. The V end lost 2 bases, the J end lost 0 bases, and 7 bases lay between the germline ends. The CDR3 nucleotides read TGTGCCAGCAGTTTACGCGGCATGAACACTGAAGCTTTCTTT. Protein product: CASSLRGMNTEAFF.

This sequence joins TRBV7-9 and TRBJ2-7; possibly TRBD2 for D (5 bases). Trimming stripped 5 bases from V and 0 bases from J, with 11 bases between. Germline CDR1 and CDR2: SEHNR and FQNEAQ (reference sequence). The CDR3 contains 14 residues. CDR3 region: CASSPWESSYEQYF. The CDR3 DNA is TGTGCCAGCAGCCCCTGGGAGAGCTCCTACGAGCAGTACTTC.

The gene calls are TRBV20-1 and TRBJ2-1; 9 nucleotides align to TRBD2. Unmatched junction bases numbered 10, after V lost 3 bases and J lost 7 bases. Germline V gene sequence: CDR1 DFQATT, CDR2 SNEGSKA (reference sequence). This CDR3 comprises 15 residues. CDR3 in amino acids: CSASWGSGRINEQFF. The CDR3 DNA reads TGCAGTGCTAGTTGGGGTAGCGGGAGAATAAATGAGCAGTTCTTC.

The genes are TRBV6-5 and TRBJ1-6, with TRBD1 as a possible D gene (5 bases). CDR3 size: 12 residues. Trimming stripped 7 bases from V and 6 bases from J, with 7 bases between. Germline CDR1 and CDR2: MNHEY and SVGAGI. DNA for the CDR3: TGTGCCAGCATGGGGGGTAATTCACCCCTCCACTTT. Its translation is CASMGGNSPLHF.

This chain links TRBV18 with TRBJ1-1; D gene uncertain. The CDR3 is 13 amino acids. CDR1 is KGHSH and CDR2 is LQKENI in the germline V gene. With 5 bases removed from V and 1 base from J, the gap between germline ends came to 8 bases. The CDR3: CASSSTPNTEAFF. CDR3 DNA sequence: TGTGCCAGCTCATCCACACCGAACACTGAAGCTTTCTTT. Drawing the rest from reference TRBV18 and TRBJ1-1, the complete variable domain is NAGVMQNPRHLVRRRGQEARLRCSPMKGHSHVYWYRQLPEEGLKFMVYLQKENIIDESGMPKERFSAEFPKEGPSILRIQQVVRGDSAAYFCASSSTPNTEAFFGQGTRLTVV.

The rearrangement uses TRBV29-1 and TRBJ1-1; D unclear. V was shortened by 7 bases and J by 5 bases, with 14 bases between the two germline ends. Germline V CDR1 and CDR2: SQVTM, ANQGSEA. CDR3 length: 12 amino acids. The CDR3 region is CSARNGMTEAFF. The CDR3 DNA reads TGCAGCGCTAGGAACGGGATGACTGAAGCTTTCTTT.

CDR3 nucleotides: TGTGCCAGCCTTGCCTCCAGGGGTTACCAAGAGACCCAGTACTTC. Translating it yields CASLASRGYQETQYF. The V call is TRBV2, the J call TRBJ2-5, with D maybe TRBD1 (6 bases). V was clipped by 8 bases and J by 0 bases, with 16 bases between them. CDR3 length: 15 residues. In germline, CDR1 is SNHLY, CDR2 FYNNEI.

The CDR3 sequence is CASSSRGEGYTF. DNA for the CDR3: TGTGCCAGCAGTTCCCGGGGGGAAGGCTACACCTTC. J is TRBJ1-2 and V is TRBV6-5; possible D gene TRBD1, 5 bases. Germline lookup yields CDR1 MNHEY and CDR2 SVGAGI. Trimming stripped 4 bases from V and 8 bases from J, with 11 bases between. The CDR3 covers 12 residues.

This clone was observed many times. CDR3 residues: CASSYTSPGQYTEAFF. The CDR3 bases are TGTGCCAGCAGTTACACTTCGCCGGGACAATACACTGAAGCTTTCTTT. The genes are TRBV6-5 and TRBJ1-1; the D gene is possibly TRBD1 (6 bases). Germline CDR1 MNHEY, CDR2 SVGAGI. Trimming removed 2 bases at V and 3 bases at J, with 16 bases between. CDR3 length equals 16 residues.

The rearrangement links TRBV14 to TRBJ2-3; 7 bases line up with TRBD2. Trimming removed 4 bases from V and 5 bases from J; junction bases left unmatched: 18. Germline assignment: CDR1 SGHDN and CDR2 FVKESK. The CDR3 runs to 18 residues. CDR3 nucleotide sequence: TGTGCCAGCAGCCTAAACATCAATCTAGGGAGGGGAGGAGATACGCAGTATTTT. This codes for CASSLNINLGRGGDTQYF.

This chain links TRBV5-1 with TRBJ2-1; possibly TRBD1 for D (6 bases). CDR3 length equals 15 residues. Trimming pared 1 base from V and 1 base from J, leaving 9 bases between. The germline CDR1 and CDR2 sequences are SGHRS and YFSETQ. CDR3 DNA sequence: TGCGCCAGCAGCTTGACAGGGACGTCCTACAATGAGCAGTTCTTC. It yields the protein CASSLTGTSYNEQFF.

This clone has a handful of counts. The chain uses TRBV30 and TRBJ1-5; maybe TRBD1 (5 bases). The CDR3 totals 15 residues. CDR1 GTSNPN and CDR2 SVGIG come from the germline V gene (reference sequence). V was clipped by 3 bases and J by 4 bases, with 16 bases between them. The CDR3 sequence: CAWSRGHSGNQPQHF. CDR3 DNA: TGTGCCTGGAGCAGAGGACACTCTGGGAATCAGCCCCAGCATTTT. The whole variable domain, filled in from reference TRBV30 and TRBJ1-5, reads SQTIHQWPATLVQPVGSPLSLECTVEGTSNPNLYWYRQAAGRGLQLLFYSVGIGQISSEVPQNLSASRPQDRQFILSSKKLLLSDSGFYLCAWSRGHSGNQPQHFGDGTRLSIL.

The table lists this clone with a count of one. This chain links TRBV2 with TRBJ1-4; weak D call: TRBD1 (5 bases). The CDR3 covers 12 residues. Trimming cost V 4 bases and J 13 bases, with 13 bases left between them. Per germline, CDR1 SNHLY and CDR2 FYNNEI. As DNA, the CDR3 is TGTGCCAGCAGTGTGGGGCCTTGGGCACTGTTTTTT. Its protein is CASSVGPWALFF.

This clone was recorded a few times. The chain combines TRBV13 with TRBJ1-1; D is possibly TRBD1 (5 bases). The germline CDR1 and CDR2 sequences are PRHDT and FYEKMQ (reference sequence). The length of the CDR3 is 13 residues. Trimming cost V 3 bases and J 6 bases, with 11 bases left between them. This CDR3 is CASSFWGGAEAFF. The DNA of the CDR3 is TGTGCCAGCAGCTTTTGGGGAGGGGCTGAAGCTTTCTTT. Looking up the rest from reference TRBV13 and TRBJ1-1 gives the full variable domain: AAGVIQSPRHLIKEKRETATLKCYPIPRHDTVYWYQQGPGQDPQFLISFYEKMQSDKGSIPDRFSAQQFSDYHSELNMSSLELGDSALYFCASSFWGGAEAFFGQGTRLTVV.

This chain joins TRBV28 and TRBJ1-4; 7 bases are a match to TRBD1. Per germline, CDR1 MDHEN and CDR2 SYDVKM. The CDR3 runs to 15 residues. Trimming took 11 bases from V and 6 from J; bases not matched to a gene: 15. The CDR3 DNA reads as TGTGCCTCCCGGGACAGCGGTCCCTTAGATGAAAAACTGTTTTTT. Its translation is CASRDSGPLDEKLFF.

This chain joins TRBV6-5 and TRBJ2-5; 7 bases align to TRBD2. CDR3 length: 13 amino acids. Germline values: CDR1 MNHEY, CDR2 SVGAGI. With 4 bases clipped from V and 9 bases from J, the junction kept 8 bases outside the gene matches. The CDR3 is CASSSPGAGAQYF. The CDR3 DNA reads TGTGCCAGCAGTTCCCCAGGTGCGGGGGCCCAGTACTTC.

V gene TRBV27 combines with J gene TRBJ1-2, with D tentatively TRBD1 (6 bases). The V gene's germline CDR1 is MNHEY and CDR2 SMNVEV (reference sequence). CDR3 size: 13 residues. Trimming left V 4 bases short and J 5 bases short, with 11 bases between. The CDR3 sequence: CASSSGRGYGYTF. The CDR3 DNA sequence: TGTGCCAGCAGTTCGGGCAGGGGATATGGCTACACCTTC.

V and J are TRBV6-5 and TRBJ2-7; no definite D call. V gave up 10 bases and J gave up 0 bases, with 19 bases separating them. CDR1 MNHEY and CDR2 SVGAGI come from the germline V gene. This CDR3 region has 15 residues. The chain's CDR3 is CATSYHVTSSYEQYF. DNA of the CDR3: TGTGCCACCTCATACCATGTTACGAGCTCCTACGAGCAGTACTTC.

The chain combines TRBV9 with TRBJ2-2; weak D call: TRBD1 (5 bases). This CDR3 has 13 amino acids. V lost 6 bases and J 4 bases, leaving 10 bases between the germline ends. Germline CDR1 SGDLS, CDR2 YYNGEE. Written as DNA, the CDR3 is TGTGCCAGCACCCGGACACTCACCGGGGAGCTGTTTTTT. It specifies CASTRTLTGELFF.